This paragraph covers one T cell receptor (beta chain) sequence. Its antigen is not identified. Sequenced by immunoSEQ multiplex PCR; TCRdb stores in-frame clones only, minus some. The profile shows thousands of clones, over 65% of them singletons. Eligibility required adulthood, ileal or ileocolonic Crohn's disease and indicated ileocolonic resection. This specimen comes from a study of T cell repertoires in ileal Crohn's disease. Notes on the study in general: Endoscopic recurrence occurred in every patient whose clonality exceeded 26.8%. Mucosal expansions were suggested to be mainly CD8 T cells.

This CDR3 spans 14 amino acids. J was trimmed by 4 bases and V by 7 bases; bases with no gene match: 6. Looked up from germline, CDR1 is SGHRS and CDR2 is YFSETQ. The clonotype originates from an adult with Crohn's disease. The rearrangement joins TRBV5-1 to TRBJ2-3; 10 bases agree with TRBD1. Source material: ileal tissue. The CDR3 loop reads CASATGGSADTQYF. Here the CDR3 DNA reads TGCGCCAGCGCGACAGGGGGCTCCGCAGATACGCAGTATTTT.